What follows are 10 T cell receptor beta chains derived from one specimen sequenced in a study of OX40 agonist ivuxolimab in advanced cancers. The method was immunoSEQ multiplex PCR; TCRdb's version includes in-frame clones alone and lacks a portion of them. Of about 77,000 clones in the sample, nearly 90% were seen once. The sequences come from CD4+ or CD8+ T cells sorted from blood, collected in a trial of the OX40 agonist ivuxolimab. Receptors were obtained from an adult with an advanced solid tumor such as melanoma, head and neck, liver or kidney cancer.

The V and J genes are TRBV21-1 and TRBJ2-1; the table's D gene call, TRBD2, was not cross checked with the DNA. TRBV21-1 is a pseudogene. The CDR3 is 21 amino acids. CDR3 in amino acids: CASPPGQVTPRSREKYNEQFF. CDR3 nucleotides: TGTGCCAGCCCCCCGGGTCAGGTGACACCCCGTTCGCGGGAGAAGTACAATGAGCAGTTCTTC.

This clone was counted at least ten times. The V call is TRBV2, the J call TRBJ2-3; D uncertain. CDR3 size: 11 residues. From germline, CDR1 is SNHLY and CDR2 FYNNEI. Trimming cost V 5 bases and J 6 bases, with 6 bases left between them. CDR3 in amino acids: CASSYADTQYF. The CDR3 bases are TGTGCCAGCAGTTACGCCGATACGCAGTATTTT.

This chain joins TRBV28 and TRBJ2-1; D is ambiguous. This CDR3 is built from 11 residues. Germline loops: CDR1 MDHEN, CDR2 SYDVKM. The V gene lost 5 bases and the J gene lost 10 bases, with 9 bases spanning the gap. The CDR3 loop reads CASSLVDEQFF. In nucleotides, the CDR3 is TGTGCCAGCAGTCTGGTCGACGAGCAGTTCTTC.

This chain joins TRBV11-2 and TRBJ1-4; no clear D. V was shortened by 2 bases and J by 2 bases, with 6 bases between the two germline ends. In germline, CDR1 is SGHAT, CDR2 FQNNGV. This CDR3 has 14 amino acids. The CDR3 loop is CASSLSVTNEKLFF. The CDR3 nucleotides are TGTGCCAGCAGCTTATCAGTGACTAATGAAAAACTGTTTTTT.

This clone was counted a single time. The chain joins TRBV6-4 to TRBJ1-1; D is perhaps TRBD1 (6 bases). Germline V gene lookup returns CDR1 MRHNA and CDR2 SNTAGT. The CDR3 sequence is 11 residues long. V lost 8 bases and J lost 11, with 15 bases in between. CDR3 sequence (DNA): TGTGCCAGCTATTTCGCAGGGGAGGCTTTCTTT. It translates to CASYFAGEAFF.

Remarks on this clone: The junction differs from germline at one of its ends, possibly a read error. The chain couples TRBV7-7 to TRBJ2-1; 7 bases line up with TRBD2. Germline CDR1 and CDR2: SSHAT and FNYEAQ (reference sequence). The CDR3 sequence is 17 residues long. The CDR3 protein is CASSLNAGLAVNNEQFF. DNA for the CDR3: TGTGCTAGCAGCTTAAATGCGGGGCTAGCGGTTAACAATGAGCAGTTCTTC.

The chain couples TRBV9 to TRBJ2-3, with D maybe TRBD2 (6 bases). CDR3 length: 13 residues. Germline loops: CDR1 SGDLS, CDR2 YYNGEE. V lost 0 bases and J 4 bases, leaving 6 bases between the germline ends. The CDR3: CASSVGGADTQYF. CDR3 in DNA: TGTGCCAGCAGCGTAGGGGGGGCAGATACGCAGTATTTT.

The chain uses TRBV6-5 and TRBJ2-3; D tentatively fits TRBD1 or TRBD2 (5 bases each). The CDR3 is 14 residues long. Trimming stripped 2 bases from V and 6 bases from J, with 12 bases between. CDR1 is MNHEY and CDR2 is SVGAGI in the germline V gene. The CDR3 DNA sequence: TGTGCCAGCAGTTACGACCCGGGGACGGATACGCAGTATTTT. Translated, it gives CASSYDPGTDTQYF.

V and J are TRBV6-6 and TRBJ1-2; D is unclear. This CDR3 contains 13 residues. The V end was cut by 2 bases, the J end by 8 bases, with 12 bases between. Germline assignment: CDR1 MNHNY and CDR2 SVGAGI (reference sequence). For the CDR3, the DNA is TGTGCCAGCAGTTACGGAGTGGACGGCGGCTACACCTTC. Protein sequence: CASSYGVDGGYTF.

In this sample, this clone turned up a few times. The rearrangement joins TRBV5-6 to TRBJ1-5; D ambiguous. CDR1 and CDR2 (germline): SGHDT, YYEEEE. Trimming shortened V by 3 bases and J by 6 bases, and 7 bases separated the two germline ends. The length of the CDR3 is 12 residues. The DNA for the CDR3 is TGTGCCAGCAGCTGGATGGGTCAGCCCCAGCATTTT. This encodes CASSWMGQPQHF.